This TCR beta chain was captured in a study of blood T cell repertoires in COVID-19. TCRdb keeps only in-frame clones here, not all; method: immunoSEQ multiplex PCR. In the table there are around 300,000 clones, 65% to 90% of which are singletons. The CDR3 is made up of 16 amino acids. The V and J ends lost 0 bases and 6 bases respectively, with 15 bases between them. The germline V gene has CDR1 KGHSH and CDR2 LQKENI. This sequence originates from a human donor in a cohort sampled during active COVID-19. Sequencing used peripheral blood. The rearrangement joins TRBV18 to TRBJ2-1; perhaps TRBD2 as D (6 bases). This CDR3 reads CASSPPRGKGFNEQFF. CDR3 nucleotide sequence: TGTGCCAGCTCACCACCGCGGGGCAAGGGGTTCAATGAGCAGTTCTTC. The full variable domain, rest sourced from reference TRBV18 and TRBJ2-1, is NAGVMQNPRHLVRRRGQEARLRCSPMKGHSHVYWYRQLPEEGLKFMVYLQKENIIDESGMPKERFSAEFPKEGPSILRIQQVVRGDSAAYFCASSPPRGKGFNEQFFGPGTRLTVL.